The T cell receptor (beta chain) under discussion was sequenced for a study of blood T cell repertoires in COVID-19. Overall study: The United States, Italy and Spain provided the acute and convalescent COVID-19 samples.

In the authors' methods: It was from reference gene primer amplification that nucleated cell counts were estimated. Assay: immunoSEQ multiplex PCR; the TCRdb copy retains only in-frame clones and omits some. V, J and clone size are those of that table, while D and trimming were read from the DNA. The sample contains 230,000 or so clones, approximately 83% of which appear only once. This CDR3 has 15 amino acids. CDR1 is SGHRS and CDR2 is YFSETQ in the germline V gene. The J segment lost 5 bases and the V segment lost 4 bases, leaving 9 bases of the junction unmatched. Everyone who took part was 18 to 89 years old, and they came from about two dozen US areas.

The chain recombines TRBV5-1 with TRBJ1-2; 9 nucleotides agree with TRBD1. The origin of this receptor is a man between 50 and 59 years old who had recovered from COVID-19. Sequences were obtained from PBMCs or T cells enriched from blood (not recorded which). Here the CDR3 reads CASSTSRDRDYGYTF. The CDR3 nucleotides are TGCGCCAGCAGCACAAGCCGGGACAGGGATTATGGCTACACCTTC.